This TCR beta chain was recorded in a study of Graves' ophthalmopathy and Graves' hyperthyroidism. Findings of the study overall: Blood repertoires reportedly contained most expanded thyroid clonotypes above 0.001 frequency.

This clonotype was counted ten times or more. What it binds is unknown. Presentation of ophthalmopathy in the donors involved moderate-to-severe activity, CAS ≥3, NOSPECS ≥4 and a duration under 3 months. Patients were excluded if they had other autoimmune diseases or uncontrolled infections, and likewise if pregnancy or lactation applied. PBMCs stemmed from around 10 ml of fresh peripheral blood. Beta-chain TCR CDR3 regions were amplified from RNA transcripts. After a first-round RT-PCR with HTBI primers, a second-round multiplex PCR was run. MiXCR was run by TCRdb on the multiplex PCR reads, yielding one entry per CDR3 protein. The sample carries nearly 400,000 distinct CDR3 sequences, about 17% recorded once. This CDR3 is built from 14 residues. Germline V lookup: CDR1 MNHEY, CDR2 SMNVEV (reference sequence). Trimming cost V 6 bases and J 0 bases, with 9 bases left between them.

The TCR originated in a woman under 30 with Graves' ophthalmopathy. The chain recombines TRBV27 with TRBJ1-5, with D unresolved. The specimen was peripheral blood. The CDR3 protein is CASSAPGSNQPQHF. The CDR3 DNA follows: TGTGCCAGCAGCGCCCCCGGTAGCAATCAGCCCCAGCATTTT.